This T cell receptor (beta chain) was captured in a study of blood T cell repertoires in COVID-19. This CDR3 is 18 amino acids long. Only in-frame clones appear in the TCRdb table, and some are missing; sequencing was by immunoSEQ multiplex PCR. This table has hundreds of thousands of clones, about 89% appearing once. The chain employs TRBV12-2 and TRBJ2-3; the D call in the table, TRBD2, was not verified against the DNA. TRBV12-2 is a pseudogene segment. This receptor was identified in a woman aged 25 to 45 with acute or convalescent COVID-19. Sequencing input: peripheral blood. The CDR3 spells CASRHRGGALDGTDTQYF. DNA for the CDR3: TGTGCAAGTCGCCATAGGGGGGGGGCTTTAGATGGCACAGATACGCAGTATTTT.